Listed below are T cell receptor beta chains from one sample, sequenced in a study of shared clonotypes between healthy human individuals. Measured with immunoSEQ multiplex PCR; TCRdb has only the in-frame clones, and not every one. The sample records under 600,000 clones, roughly 85% being singletons. Sequencing was done on a sample of PBMCs. These TCRs come from a middle-aged woman in good health. Some clones in this sample may be carry-over from other donors' samples. Both conserved end residues are part of each CDR3.

TRBV11-2	TRBJ1-2	CASSRDRTYYGYTF
TRBV14	TRBJ2-5	CASSQGGRAQETQYF
TRBV6-6	TRBJ2-2	CASGVRGEGTGELFF
TRBV6-5	TRBJ1-1	CASRPTARTEAFF
TRBV4-2	TRBJ2-1	CASSPGLVNEQFF
TRBV30	TRBJ1-2	CAWTEGGRSVVTF
TRBV4-2	TRBJ2-5	CASSQVSGGSETQYF
TRBV28	TRBJ2-3	CASSLALSGRTDTQYF
TRBV6-1	TRBJ2-7	CATSAPPGTYEQYF
TRBV4-3	TRBJ2-5	CASSQDRGPSGIYQETQYF
TRBV11-1	TRBJ1-1	CASSLAGGWNTEAFF
TRBV4-1	TRBJ2-2	CASSQPGTSGRYTGELFF
TRBV10-2	TRBJ2-1	CASSLAGANNEQFF
TRBV27	TRBJ1-1	CASSLRGGDILQDTEAFF
TRBV6-1	TRBJ2-7	CASSGVTGGAEQYF
TRBV19	TRBJ1-2	CASSIRTNYGYTF
TRBV19	TRBJ2-2	CASSPRGTSGKNGELFF
TRBV14	TRBJ2-3	CASSPETPLDTDTQYF
TRBV7-8	TRBJ1-2	CASSPRRTVELGYTF
TRBV30	TRBJ2-7	CAWSVGRGYEQYF
TRBV29-1	.	CSAATGLAGTYEQYF
TRBV15	TRBJ2-7	CATSRDEGGRGYEQYF
TRBV7-2	TRBJ2-5	CASSLVGSGRAGETQYF
TRBV11-2	TRBJ2-4	CASSLADRLGIQYF
TRBV25-1	TRBJ2-1	CASSDDRGYGNEQFF
TRBV4-3	TRBJ2-7	CASSRGGEQYF
TRBV30	TRBJ1-5	CAWSWGHDDQPQHF